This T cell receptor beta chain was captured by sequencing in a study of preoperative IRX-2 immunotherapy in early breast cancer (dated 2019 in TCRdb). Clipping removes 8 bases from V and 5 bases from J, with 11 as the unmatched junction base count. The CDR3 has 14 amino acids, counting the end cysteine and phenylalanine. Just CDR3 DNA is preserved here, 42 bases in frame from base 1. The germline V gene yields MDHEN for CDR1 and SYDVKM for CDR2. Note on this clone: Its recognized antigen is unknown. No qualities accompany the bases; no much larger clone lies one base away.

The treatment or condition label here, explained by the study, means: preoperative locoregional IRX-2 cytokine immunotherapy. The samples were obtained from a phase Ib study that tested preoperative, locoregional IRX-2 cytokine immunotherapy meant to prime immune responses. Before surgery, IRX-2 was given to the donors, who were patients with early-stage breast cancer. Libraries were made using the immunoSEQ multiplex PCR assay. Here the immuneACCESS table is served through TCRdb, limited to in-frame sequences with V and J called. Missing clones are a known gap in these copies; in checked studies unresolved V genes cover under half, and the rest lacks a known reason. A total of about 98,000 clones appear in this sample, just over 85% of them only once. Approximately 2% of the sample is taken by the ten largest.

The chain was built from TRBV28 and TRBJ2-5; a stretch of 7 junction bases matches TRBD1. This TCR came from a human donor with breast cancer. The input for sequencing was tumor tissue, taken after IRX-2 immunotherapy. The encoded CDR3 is CASHPTGASETQYF. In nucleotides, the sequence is TGTGCCAGCCACCCAACAGGGGCCAGCGAGACCCAGTACTTC.